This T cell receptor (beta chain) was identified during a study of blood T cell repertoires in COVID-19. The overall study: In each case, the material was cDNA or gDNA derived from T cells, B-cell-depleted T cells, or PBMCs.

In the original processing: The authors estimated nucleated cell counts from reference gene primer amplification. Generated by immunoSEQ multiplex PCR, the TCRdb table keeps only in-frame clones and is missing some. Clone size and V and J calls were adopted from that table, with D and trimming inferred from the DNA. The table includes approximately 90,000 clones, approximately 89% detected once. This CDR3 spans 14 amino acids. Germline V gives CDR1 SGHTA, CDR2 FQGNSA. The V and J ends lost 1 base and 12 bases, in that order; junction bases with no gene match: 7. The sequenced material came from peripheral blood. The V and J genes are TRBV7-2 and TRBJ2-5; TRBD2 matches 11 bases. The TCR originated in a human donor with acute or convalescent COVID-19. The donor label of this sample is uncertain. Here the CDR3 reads CASSLDGTSGSEYF. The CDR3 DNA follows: TGTGCCAGCAGCTTAGACGGGACTAGCGGTTCGGAGTACTTC.